This T cell receptor beta chain was found in a study of T cell responses to AZD1222 COVID-19 vaccine. Study overall: Pooled together were second doses at about 4 or about 12 weeks.

Regarding this clone: No antigen is known for it.

Broader study findings: Only five to seven individuals given AZD1222 were seropositive at baseline. Nearly half of spike-specific TCRs reportedly go after variant regions that carry no mutations. Spike was spanned by vaccine-associated CD4 TCRs, with dominance at 160-218 and 743-854.

Libraries were prepared by immunoSEQ multiplex PCR; TCRdb keeps only in-frame clonotypes and omits some of them. Counted here are 45,000 to 55,000 clones, around 84% occurring once; the ten biggest clones make up more than 8.5%. CDR1 and CDR2 (germline): WSHSY, SAAADI. V lost 4 bases to trimming and J lost 7 bases, with 8 bases between them. The CDR3 has 13 residues. The gene calls are TRBV10-2 and TRBJ1-6; no clear D gene. The material was peripheral blood, obtained on day 0 of AZD1222 vaccination. This TCR was recovered from an adult in good health. CDR3 DNA sequence: TGCGCCAGCAGTGGGGGTGAGAATTCACCCCTCCACTTT. Protein: CASSGGENSPLHF.